This T cell receptor (beta chain) is from a study of tumor-infiltrating lymphocytes in primary liver carcinoma. The overall study: Subjects consisted of male and female patients aged 30 to 69 years. Study-wide findings and caveats: The difference in top-250-clone fraction between tumors and blood was significant, favoring tumors (p = 0.039). The bulk unsorted samples meant that CD4+ and CD8+ repertoires went uncompared.

The blood RNA (from unsorted whole blood) was obtained, and germline DNA was also extracted. About this clonotype: Its antigen is currently unknown.

CDR1 and CDR2 (germline): SGHAT, FQNNGV. The CDR3 loop spans 15 amino acids. Trimming removed 1 base from V and 9 bases from J, with 19 bases in between. Priming with a constant-region primer yielded TCR beta cDNA from roughly 0.45 ug total RNA. Library construction for TCR beta comprised three nested multiplex PCR rounds performed with slightly modified ARM-PCR. For roughly 11 cycles apiece, the opening two PCR rounds ran with TRBV1-TRBV30 forward primers and a C-beta reverse primer. TCRdb recomputed calls from the multiplex PCR reads with MiXCR, one row per CDR3 protein. The profile shows about 320,000 distinct CDR3 sequences, 60% to 80% of them singletons.

Specimen: peripheral blood. This clonotype was sampled from a middle-aged man with primary liver carcinoma and hepatitis B virus infection. The chain carries TRBV11-2 and TRBJ2-7; no firm D call. CDR3 sequence (DNA): TGTGCCAGCAGCTTAGGTGGCAGGAATACCACTGGGCAGTACTTC. Its protein product is CASSLGGRNTTGQYF.